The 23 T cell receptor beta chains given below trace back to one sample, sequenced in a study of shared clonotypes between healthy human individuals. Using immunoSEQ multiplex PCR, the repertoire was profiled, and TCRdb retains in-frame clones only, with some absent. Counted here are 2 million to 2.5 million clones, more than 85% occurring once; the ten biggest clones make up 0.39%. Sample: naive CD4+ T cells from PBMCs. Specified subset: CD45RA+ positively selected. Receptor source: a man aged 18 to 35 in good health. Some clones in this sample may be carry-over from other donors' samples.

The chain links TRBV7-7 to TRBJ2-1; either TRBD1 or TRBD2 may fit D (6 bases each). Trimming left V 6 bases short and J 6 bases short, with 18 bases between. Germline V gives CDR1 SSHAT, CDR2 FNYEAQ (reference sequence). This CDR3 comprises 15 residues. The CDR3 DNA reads TGTGCCAGCAGTCCCCCGGGGGCCCGGGGCAATGAGCAGTTCTTC. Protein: CASSPPGARGNEQFF.

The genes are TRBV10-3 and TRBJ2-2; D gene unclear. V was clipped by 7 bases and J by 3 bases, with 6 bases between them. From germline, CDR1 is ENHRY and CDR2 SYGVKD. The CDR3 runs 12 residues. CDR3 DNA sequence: TGTGCCATCATACTTGACACCGGGGAGCTGTTTTTT. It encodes CAIILDTGELFF.

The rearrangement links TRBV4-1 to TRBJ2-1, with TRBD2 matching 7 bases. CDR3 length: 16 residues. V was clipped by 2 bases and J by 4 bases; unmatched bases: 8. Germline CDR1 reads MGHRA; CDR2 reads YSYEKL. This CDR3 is CASSQPGGSGYNEQFF. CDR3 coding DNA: TGCGCCAGCAGCCAACCCGGGGGGAGTGGATACAATGAGCAGTTCTTC.

The CDR3 sequence is CASRTRGEFYNEQFF. The DNA of the CDR3 is TGTGCCAGCAGAACGAGGGGGGAGTTCTACAATGAGCAGTTCTTC. The chain couples TRBV28 to TRBJ2-1; D possibly uses TRBD1 or TRBD2 (6 bases each). Trimming left V 6 bases short and J 3 bases short, with 15 bases between. The CDR3 spans 15 residues. In germline, CDR1 is MDHEN, CDR2 SYDVKM.

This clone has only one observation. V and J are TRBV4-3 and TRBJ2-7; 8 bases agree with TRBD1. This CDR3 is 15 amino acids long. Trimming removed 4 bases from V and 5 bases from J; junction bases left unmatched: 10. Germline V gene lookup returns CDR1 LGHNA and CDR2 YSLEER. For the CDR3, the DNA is TGCGCCAGCAGCCCGCGGCTGGACAGGGTCAACGAGCAGTACTTC. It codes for CASSPRLDRVNEQYF.

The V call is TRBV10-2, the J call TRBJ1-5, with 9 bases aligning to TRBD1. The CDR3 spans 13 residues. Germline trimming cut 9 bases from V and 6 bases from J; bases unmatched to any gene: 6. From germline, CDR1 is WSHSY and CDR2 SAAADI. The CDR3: CASQQGAGQPQHF. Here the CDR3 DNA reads TGCGCCAGTCAACAGGGGGCTGGTCAGCCCCAGCATTTT.

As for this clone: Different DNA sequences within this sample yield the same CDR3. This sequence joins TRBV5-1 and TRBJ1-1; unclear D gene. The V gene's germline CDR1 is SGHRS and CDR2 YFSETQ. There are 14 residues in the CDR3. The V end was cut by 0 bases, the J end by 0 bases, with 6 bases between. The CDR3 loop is CASSLGSLNTEAFF. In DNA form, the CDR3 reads TGCGCCAGCAGCTTGGGTAGTTTGAACACTGAAGCTTTCTTT.

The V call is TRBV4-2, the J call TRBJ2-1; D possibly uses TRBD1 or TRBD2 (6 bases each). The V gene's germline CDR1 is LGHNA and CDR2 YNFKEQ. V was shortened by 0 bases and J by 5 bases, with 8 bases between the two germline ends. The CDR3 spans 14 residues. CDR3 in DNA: TGTGCCAGCAGCCAAGAGGGGGGCCACAATGAGCAGTTCTTC. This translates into CASSQEGGHNEQFF.

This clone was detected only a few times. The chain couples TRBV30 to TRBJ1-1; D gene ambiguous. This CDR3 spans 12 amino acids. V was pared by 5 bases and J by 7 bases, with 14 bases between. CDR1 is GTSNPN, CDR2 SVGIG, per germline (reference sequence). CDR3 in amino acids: CAWGLVQSEAFF. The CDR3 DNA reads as TGTGCCTGGGGGTTGGTGCAGAGTGAAGCTTTCTTT.

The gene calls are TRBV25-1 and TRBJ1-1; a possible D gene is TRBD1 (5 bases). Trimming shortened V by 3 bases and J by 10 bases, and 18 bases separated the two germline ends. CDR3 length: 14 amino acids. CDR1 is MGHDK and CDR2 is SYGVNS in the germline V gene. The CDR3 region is CASSDRASWGGAFF. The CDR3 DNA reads TGTGCCAGCAGTGACCGTGCCTCTTGGGGGGGAGCTTTCTTT.

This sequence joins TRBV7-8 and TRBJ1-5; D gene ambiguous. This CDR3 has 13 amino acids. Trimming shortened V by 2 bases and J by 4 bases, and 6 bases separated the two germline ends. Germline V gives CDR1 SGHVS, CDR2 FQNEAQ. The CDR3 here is CASSLSLNQPQHF. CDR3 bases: TGTGCCAGCAGCTTAAGCTTAAATCAGCCCCAGCATTTT.

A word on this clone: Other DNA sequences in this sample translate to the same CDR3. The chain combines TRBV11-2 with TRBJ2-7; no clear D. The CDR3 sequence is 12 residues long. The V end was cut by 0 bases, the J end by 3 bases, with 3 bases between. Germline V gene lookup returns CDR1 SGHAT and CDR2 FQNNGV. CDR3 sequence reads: CASSLDGYEQYF. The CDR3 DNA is TGTGCCAGCAGCTTAGATGGCTACGAGCAGTACTTC.

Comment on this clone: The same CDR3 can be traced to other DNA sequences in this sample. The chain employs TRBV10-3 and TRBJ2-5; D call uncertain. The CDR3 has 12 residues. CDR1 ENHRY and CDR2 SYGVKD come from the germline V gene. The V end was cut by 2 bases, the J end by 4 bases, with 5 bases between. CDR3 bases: TGTGCCATCAGTGAGCCTCCAGAGACCCAGTACTTC. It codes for CAISEPPETQYF.

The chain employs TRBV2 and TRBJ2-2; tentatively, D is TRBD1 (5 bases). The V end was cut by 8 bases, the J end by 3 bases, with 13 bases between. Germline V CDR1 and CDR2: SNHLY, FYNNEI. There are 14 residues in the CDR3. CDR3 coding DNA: TGTGCCAGCGTCGGCCAGGGTTACACCGGGGAGCTGTTTTTT. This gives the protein CASVGQGYTGELFF.

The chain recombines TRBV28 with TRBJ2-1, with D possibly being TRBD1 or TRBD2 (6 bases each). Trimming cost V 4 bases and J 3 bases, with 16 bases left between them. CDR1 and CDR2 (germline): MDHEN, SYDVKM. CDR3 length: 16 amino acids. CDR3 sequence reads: CASSSSGGGFYNEQFF. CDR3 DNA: TGTGCCAGCAGTTCATCCGGAGGGGGGTTCTACAATGAGCAGTTCTTC.

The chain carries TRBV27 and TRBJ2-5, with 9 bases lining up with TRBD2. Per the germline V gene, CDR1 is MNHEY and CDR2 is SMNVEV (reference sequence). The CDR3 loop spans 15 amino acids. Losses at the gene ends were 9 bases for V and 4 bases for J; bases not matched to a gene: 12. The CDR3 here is CASRGLAGRSETQYF. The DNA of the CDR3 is TGTGCCAGTCGGGGGCTAGCGGGACGGTCAGAGACCCAGTACTTC.

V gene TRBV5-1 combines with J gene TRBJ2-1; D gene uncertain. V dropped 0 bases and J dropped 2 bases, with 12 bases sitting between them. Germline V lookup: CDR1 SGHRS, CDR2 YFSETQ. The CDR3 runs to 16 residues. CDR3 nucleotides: TGCGCCAGCAGCTTGGGACAATCGGGCCCCTACAATGAGCAGTTCTTC. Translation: CASSLGQSGPYNEQFF.

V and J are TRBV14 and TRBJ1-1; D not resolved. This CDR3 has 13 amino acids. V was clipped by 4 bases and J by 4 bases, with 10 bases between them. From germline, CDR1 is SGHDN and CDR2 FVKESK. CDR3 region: CASSLAGATEAFF. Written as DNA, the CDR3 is TGTGCCAGCAGCCTAGCGGGAGCCACTGAAGCTTTCTTT. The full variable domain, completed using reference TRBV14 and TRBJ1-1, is EAGVTQFPSHSVIEKGQTVTLRCDPISGHDNLYWYRRVMGKEIKFLLHFVKESKQDESGMPNNRFLAERTGGTYSTLKVQPAELEDSGVYFCASSLAGATEAFFGQGTRLTVV.

This CDR3 reads CASSRGGTGELFF. In nucleotides, the CDR3 is TGTGCCAGCAGCCGAGGAGGGACCGGGGAGCTGTTTTTT. The V call is TRBV25-1, the J call TRBJ2-2; TRBD2 is a possible D gene (6 bases). V was trimmed by 6 bases and J by 5 bases, leaving 10 bases between them. Germline V gene lookup returns CDR1 MGHDK and CDR2 SYGVNS. CDR3 size: 13 residues.

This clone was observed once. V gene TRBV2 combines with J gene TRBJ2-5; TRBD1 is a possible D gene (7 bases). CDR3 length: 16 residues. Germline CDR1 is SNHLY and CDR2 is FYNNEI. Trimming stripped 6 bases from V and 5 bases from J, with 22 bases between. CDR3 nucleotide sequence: TGTGCCAGCAGGCAGCGACAGGGAGGAGGGTCGGAGACCCAGTACTTC. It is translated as CASRQRQGGGSETQYF.

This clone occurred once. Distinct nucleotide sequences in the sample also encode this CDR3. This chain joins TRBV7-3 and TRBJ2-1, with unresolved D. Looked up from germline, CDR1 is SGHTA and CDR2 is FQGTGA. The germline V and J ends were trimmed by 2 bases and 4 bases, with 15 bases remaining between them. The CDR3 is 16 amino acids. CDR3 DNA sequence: TGTGCCAGCAGCTTAGGGTCTAGTGGGCCGTACAATGAGCAGTTCTTC. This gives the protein CASSLGSSGPYNEQFF.

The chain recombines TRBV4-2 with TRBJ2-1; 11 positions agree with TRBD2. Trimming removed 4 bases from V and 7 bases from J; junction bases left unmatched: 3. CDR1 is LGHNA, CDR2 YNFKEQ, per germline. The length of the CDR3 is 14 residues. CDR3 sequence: CASSPWTSGNEQFF. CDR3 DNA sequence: TGTGCCAGCAGCCCGTGGACTAGCGGGAATGAGCAGTTCTTC.

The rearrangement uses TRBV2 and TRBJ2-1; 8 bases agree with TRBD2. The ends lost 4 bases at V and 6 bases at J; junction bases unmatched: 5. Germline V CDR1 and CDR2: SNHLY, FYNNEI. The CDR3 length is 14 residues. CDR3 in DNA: TGTGCCAGCAGTGGAGCGGGAGCCGTCAATGAGCAGTTCTTC. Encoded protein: CASSGAGAVNEQFF.